These 10 T cell receptor beta chains were all obtained from the same sample, sequenced in a study of T cell responses to AZD1222 COVID-19 vaccine. Generated by immunoSEQ multiplex PCR, the TCRdb table keeps only in-frame clones and is missing some. The sample consists of about 180,000 clones, about 89% of them appearing once. Sequenced material: peripheral blood, taken on day 0 of AZD1222 vaccination. These receptors all come from an adult in good health.

The chain employs TRBV7-9 and TRBJ2-1; D is unresolved. The germline gives CDR1 SEHNR, CDR2 FQNEAQ (reference sequence). This CDR3 contains 14 residues. The germline V and J ends were trimmed by 0 bases and 4 bases, with 7 bases remaining between them. The CDR3 spells CASSLAYGYNEQFF. The CDR3 coding sequence is TGTGCCAGCAGCTTAGCGTACGGATACAATGAGCAGTTCTTC.

The gene calls are TRBV2 and TRBJ2-1; weak D call: TRBD1 (5 bases). Trimming stripped 4 bases from V and 2 bases from J, with 12 bases between. Germline-derived CDR1 and CDR2 are SNHLY and FYNNEI. The CDR3 is 15 amino acids. CDR3 residues: CASSGKGPPYNEQFF. The CDR3 DNA sequence: TGTGCCAGCAGTGGTAAGGGGCCTCCCTACAATGAGCAGTTCTTC. The entire variable domain, with the rest obtained from reference TRBV2 and TRBJ2-1, is as follows: EPEVTQTPSHQVTQMGQEVILRCVPISNHLYFYWYRQILGQKVEFLVSFYNNEISEKSEIFDDQFSVERPDGSNFTLKIRSTKLEDSAMYFCASSGKGPPYNEQFFGPGTRLTVL.

CDR3 protein: CASSDGGTNYGYTF. The CDR3 DNA reads TGTGCCAGCAGCGACGGGGGAACTAACTATGGCTACACCTTC. This chain connects TRBV28 to TRBJ1-2; D is perhaps TRBD1 (5 bases). CDR1 is MDHEN and CDR2 is SYDVKM in the germline V gene. The CDR3 is 14 residues long. The germline V and J ends were trimmed by 6 bases and 0 bases, with 11 bases remaining between them.

This clone was counted once. The chain has TRBV6-5 and TRBJ2-1; TRBD2 aligns across 11 bases. The V gene's germline CDR1 is MNHEY and CDR2 SVGAGI. V shed 5 bases and J 5 bases; nucleotides not matched to a gene: 5. The CDR3 runs to 15 residues. Here the CDR3 reads CASSILAGANNEQFF. The CDR3 nucleotides are TGTGCCAGCAGTATACTAGCGGGGGCCAACAATGAGCAGTTCTTC.

This clone was seen just once. Here the CDR3 reads CASSPRGGTYNSPLHF. CDR3 coding DNA: TGTGCCAGCAGCCCCCGTGGGGGCACCTATAATTCACCCCTCCACTTT. The chain has TRBV5-6 and TRBJ1-6; TRBD1 might be the D (6 bases). This CDR3 is 16 amino acids long. CDR1 is SGHDT and CDR2 is YYEEEE in the germline V gene. Trimming shortened V by 4 bases and J by 2 bases, and 13 bases separated the two germline ends.

The rearrangement links TRBV6-5 to TRBJ2-4, with 9 bases aligning to TRBD2. The CDR3 totals 15 residues. The germline CDR1 and CDR2 sequences are MNHEY and SVGAGI. V gave up 5 bases and J gave up 3 bases; unmatched junction bases: 5. In DNA, the CDR3 is TGTGCCAGCAGTCTTAGCGGGGGTGGCAAAAACATTCAGTACTTC. Its protein is CASSLSGGGKNIQYF.

The V and J genes are TRBV7-2 and TRBJ1-2, with 8 bases aligning to TRBD1. The CDR3 runs 14 residues. Germline loops: CDR1 SGHTA, CDR2 FQGNSA. V dropped 0 bases and J dropped 8; count of bases not matched to a gene: 5. CDR3 DNA: TGTGCCAGCAGCTTAGCTCAGGGGGCCAGCGGCTACACCTTC. As protein: CASSLAQGASGYTF.

The chain uses TRBV5-5 and TRBJ1-1, with 7 bases that match TRBD1. The germline CDR1 and CDR2 sequences are SGHKS and YYEKEE (reference sequence). V lost 2 bases to trimming and J lost 2 bases; unmatched junction nucleotides: 3. CDR3 length equals 14 residues. CDR3 residues: CASSFNRGNTEAFF. CDR3 DNA sequence: TGTGCCAGCAGCTTCAACAGGGGTAACACTGAAGCTTTCTTT.

The gene calls are TRBV2 and TRBJ1-5; tentatively, D is TRBD1 (5 bases). CDR1 and CDR2 (germline): SNHLY, FYNNEI. This CDR3 has 16 residues. The V end lost 6 bases, the J end lost 0 bases, and 15 bases lay between the germline ends. Here the CDR3 reads CASSRGGVYSNQPQHF. For the CDR3, the DNA is TGTGCCAGCAGCCGCGGGGGGGTTTATAGCAATCAGCCCCAGCATTTT. The full variable domain, completed using reference TRBV2 and TRBJ1-5, is EPEVTQTPSHQVTQMGQEVILRCVPISNHLYFYWYRQILGQKVEFLVSFYNNEISEKSEIFDDQFSVERPDGSNFTLKIRSTKLEDSAMYFCASSRGGVYSNQPQHFGDGTRLSIL.

This clone is a singleton in its sample. The chain recombines TRBV12-5 with TRBJ2-5, with TRBD2 matching over 7 bases. Germline CDR1 is LGHNT and CDR2 is FRNRAP. The CDR3 has 14 amino acids. V lost 2 bases, J lost 5 bases, and 5 bases stayed unmatched. CDR3 sequence (DNA): TGTGCTAGTGGTTTGAGCGGGGCCAAGGAGACCCAGTACTTC. Amino acid sequence: CASGLSGAKETQYF.